This T cell receptor beta chain was sequenced in a study of blood T cell repertoires in COVID-19 (TCRdb year 2020). Regarding the research as a whole: Collaborator samples came from the United States, Italy and Spain and covered acute and convalescent phases of COVID-19. The repertoires were released in a freely available public database meant as a resource for research on the immune response to SARS-CoV-2. Samples came from the ongoing ImmuneRACE study (first 160 participants) plus 1,254 subjects from 6 global collaborators. The material from the prospective study consisted of cDNA or gDNA derived from T cells, B-cell-depleted T cells, or PBMCs. Where available, HLA class I and class II types were obtained from metadata supplied by the sample provider rather than from assay-based typing. Deeply sampled blood TCRbeta repertoires from subjects exposed to, actively infected with, or recovered from COVID-19 were included in the dataset. A de-identified subject ID, COVID-19 status, age in years and sex were almost always included in the sample metadata.

TCRbeta CDR3 regions were amplified from genomic DNA using the immunoSEQ Assay, a bias-controlled multiplex PCR. Concerning the study's data processing: Within the assay, amplification of reference gene primers was used to estimate how many nucleated cells each sample contained. Sequence reads were collapsed and filtered to measure the absolute abundance of every unique TCRbeta CDR3 rearrangement. For each sample, productive Simpson clonality was calculated as the square root of Simpson's diversity index across productive rearrangements. What TCRdb holds here is the immuneACCESS table cut down to in-frame rearrangements. Part of the clones is not present; checked against another copy, under half of the missing clones reflect an unresolved V gene, and the others are unexplained. V, J and clone size were drawn from that table, and D and trimming were deduced from the DNA. This sample comprises about 140,000 clones, roughly 88% of them detected only once. Together, the top ten hold less than 2% of the sample.

Study-wide conclusions, independent of this receptor: The amount of clinical and demographic metadata varied by source and participant and was provided uncurated.

As for this clone: No cognate antigen has been identified for it. Nothing much larger sits one base from this clone, and base qualities are not available.

The germline V gene gives CDR1 as SGHRS and CDR2 as YFSETQ. Its CDR3 holds 17 amino acids, cysteine through phenylalanine. Left in the record is the CDR3 DNA by itself, 51 bases read in frame from the first base. V is cut back by 1 base and J by 6 bases, with 15 bases in the junction unmatched. Each collaborating institution followed its own protocols to collect whole blood in K2EDTA tubes. Collaborator samples were shipped for TCRbeta analysis as frozen whole blood, isolated PBMCs, or DNA extracted from either sample type. The TCR was taken from an older woman with acute or convalescent COVID-19. The sequence joins TRBV5-1 to TRBJ1-2; 7 junctional bases match TRBD1. Sequencing was performed on peripheral blood. The DNA is TGCGCCAGCAGCTTGAGTTACAGGGGCCAACGTCCAGATGGCTACACCTTC. Protein translation: CASSLSYRGQRPDGYTF. The CDR3, completed at both ends by the reference TRBV5-1 and TRBJ1-2 genes, gives the full variable domain KAGVTQTPRYLIKTRGQQVTLSCSPISGHRSVSWYQQTPGQGLQFLFEYFSETQRNKGNFPGRFSGRQFSNSRSEMNVSTLELGDSALYLCASSLSYRGQRPDGYTFGSGTRLTVV.